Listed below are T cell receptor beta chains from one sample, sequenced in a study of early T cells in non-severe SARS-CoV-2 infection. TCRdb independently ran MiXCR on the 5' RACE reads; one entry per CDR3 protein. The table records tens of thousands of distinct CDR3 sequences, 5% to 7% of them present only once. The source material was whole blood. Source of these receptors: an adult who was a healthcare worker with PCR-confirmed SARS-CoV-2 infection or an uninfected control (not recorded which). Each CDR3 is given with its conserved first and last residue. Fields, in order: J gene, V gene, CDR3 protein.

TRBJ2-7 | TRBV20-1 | CSARVASGSYEQYF
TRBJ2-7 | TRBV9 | CASSSGQTYEQYF
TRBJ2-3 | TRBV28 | CASSLFSTSSPDTQYF
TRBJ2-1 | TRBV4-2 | CASSQDQGLYNEQFF
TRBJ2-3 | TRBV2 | CASAPNRDTQYF
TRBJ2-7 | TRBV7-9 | CASSLGSTGKNYEQYF
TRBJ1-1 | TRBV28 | CASSLTGGDYTEAFF
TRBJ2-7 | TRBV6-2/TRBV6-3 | CASSYLGIEQYF
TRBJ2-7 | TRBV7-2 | CASSEKYEQYF
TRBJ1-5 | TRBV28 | CASSPPRGGQLNQPQHF
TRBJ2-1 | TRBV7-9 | CASSQTRTYYNEQFF
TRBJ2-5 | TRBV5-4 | CASSTTEFGTQYF
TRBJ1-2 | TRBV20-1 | CSARPGGGYGYTF
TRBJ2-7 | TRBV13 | CASSFAGTGGEQYF
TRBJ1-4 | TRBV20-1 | CSARGPDRGQNEKLFF
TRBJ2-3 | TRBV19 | CASSIARGDTQYF
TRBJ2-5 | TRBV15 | CATSRGSRVSGTQETQYF
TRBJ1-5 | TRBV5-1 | CASSAVGGTWPQHF
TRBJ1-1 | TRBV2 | CASSGDRVRGMNTEAFF
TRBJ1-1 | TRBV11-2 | CASSIKMNTEAFF
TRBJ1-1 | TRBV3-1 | CASSQDPGGVTEAFF
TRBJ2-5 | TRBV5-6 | CASSPDAFGETQYF
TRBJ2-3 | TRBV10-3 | CAIRPSPGLAGGDTQYF
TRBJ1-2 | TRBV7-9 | CASSLDSQGPTYGYTF
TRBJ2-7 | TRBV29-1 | CSVGQSRSYEQYF
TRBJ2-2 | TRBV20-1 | CSARSGRVATGELFF
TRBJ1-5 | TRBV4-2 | CASSQDVYRDGDNQPQHF
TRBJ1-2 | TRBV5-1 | CASSPGKTGFDGYTF
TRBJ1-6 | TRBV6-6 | CASSRGTENNSPLHF
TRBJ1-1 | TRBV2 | CASSSDSNTEAFF
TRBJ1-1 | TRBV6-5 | CASSYSKSGNTEAFF
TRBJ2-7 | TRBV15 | CATSRGRERPYEQYF
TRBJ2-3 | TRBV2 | CASRVTSGRWGTDTQYF
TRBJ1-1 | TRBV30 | CAWSDLGSTEAFF
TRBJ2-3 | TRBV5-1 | CASSPGQITSTDTQYF
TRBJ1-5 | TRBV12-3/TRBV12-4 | CASSSGREISNQPQHF
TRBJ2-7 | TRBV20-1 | CSARRVGSNYEQYF
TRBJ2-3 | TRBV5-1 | CASSFTAGGGADTQYF
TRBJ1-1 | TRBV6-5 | CASSYGGVNTEAFF
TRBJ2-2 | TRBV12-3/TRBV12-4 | CASSLAQIAGVPGELFF
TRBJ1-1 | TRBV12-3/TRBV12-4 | CASSLKMNTEAFF
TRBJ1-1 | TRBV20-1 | CSARDTALRNTEAFF
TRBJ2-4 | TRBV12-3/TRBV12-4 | CASSRDRGSKNIQYF
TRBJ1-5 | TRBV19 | CASSPAGRTTQHF
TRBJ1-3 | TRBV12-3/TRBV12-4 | CASSLRDTIYF